A selection of T cell receptor beta chains follows, all from one sample in a study of blood T cells in healthy people across ages. TCRdb reprocessed the 5' RACE reads via MiXCR and lists one record per CDR3 protein. Of some 1.8 million distinct CDR3 sequences in the sample, about 39% were seen once. Sequencing was carried out using blood. The receptors stem from a human donor in good health. CDR3s include the opening cysteine and the closing phenylalanine or tryptophan.

v_call: TRBV5-1; j_call: TRBJ2-3; cdr3_aa: CASSLDGDSSTDTQYF
v_call: TRBV15; j_call: TRBJ2-5; cdr3_aa: CATSRSVIGEETQYF
v_call: TRBV6-2/TRBV6-3; j_call: TRBJ2-5; cdr3_aa: CASSRMRDFDYQETQYF
v_call: TRBV20-1; j_call: TRBJ2-5; cdr3_aa: CSAPPPSGVQETQYF
v_call: TRBV5-6; j_call: TRBJ2-7; cdr3_aa: CASSRSSGPPAREQYF
v_call: TRBV7-2; j_call: TRBJ1-2; cdr3_aa: CASSSGSFSYGYTF
v_call: TRBV20-1; j_call: NA; cdr3_aa: CSANRDSGHEQYF
v_call: TRBV7-2; j_call: NA; cdr3_aa: CASSFRTLSHEQYF
v_call: TRBV15; j_call: TRBJ1-1; cdr3_aa: CATSRDSRAFF
v_call: TRBV2; j_call: TRBJ2-5; cdr3_aa: CASSVLADPETQYF
v_call: TRBV20-1; j_call: TRBJ1-1; cdr3_aa: CSAYQGGITEAFF
v_call: TRBV6-2/TRBV6-3; j_call: TRBJ2-1; cdr3_aa: CASRTGLSLFDEQFF
v_call: TRBV12-3/TRBV12-4; j_call: TRBJ1-5; cdr3_aa: CASSSSGVGHQPQHF
v_call: TRBV20-1; j_call: TRBJ2-1; cdr3_aa: CSARDLVAGGQKSYNEQFF
v_call: TRBV20-1; j_call: TRBJ2-5; cdr3_aa: CSASGDDQETQYF
v_call: TRBV7-9; j_call: TRBJ2-1; cdr3_aa: CASSLALMGDRNEQFF
v_call: TRBV18; j_call: NA; cdr3_aa: CASSLPGQGIHEQYF
v_call: TRBV12-3/TRBV12-4; j_call: TRBJ1-2; cdr3_aa: CATSVLEANYGYTF
v_call: TRBV6-6; j_call: TRBJ1-1; cdr3_aa: CASRNTGTEAFF
v_call: TRBV5-4; j_call: TRBJ2-3; cdr3_aa: CTSSLLAETDTQYF
v_call: TRBV7-2; j_call: TRBJ1-3; cdr3_aa: CASTYSGNTIYF
v_call: TRBV4-3; j_call: TRBJ2-3; cdr3_aa: CASSQEVAGGADTQYF
v_call: TRBV20-1; j_call: TRBJ2-3; cdr3_aa: CSAVSGVGTDTQYF
v_call: TRBV7-2; j_call: TRBJ2-3; cdr3_aa: CASSLRVAGTYSDTQYF
v_call: TRBV11-1; j_call: TRBJ2-3; cdr3_aa: CASSTRGGRGLLTGTQYF
v_call: TRBV7-7; j_call: TRBJ2-3; cdr3_aa: CASSRSGGAGSDTQYF
v_call: TRBV4-1; j_call: TRBJ1-2; cdr3_aa: CASNPGSTFNYGYTF
v_call: TRBV6-1; j_call: TRBJ2-5; cdr3_aa: CASSEVKGPETQYF
v_call: TRBV7-9; j_call: TRBJ1-6; cdr3_aa: CASSSWDSDNSPLHF
v_call: TRBV9; j_call: TRBJ1-5; cdr3_aa: CASSVEGLRNQPQHF
v_call: TRBV7-2; j_call: TRBJ1-5; cdr3_aa: CASSPVGVNQPQHF
v_call: TRBV13; j_call: TRBJ2-7; cdr3_aa: CASSSQIMFRQRDYEQYF
v_call: TRBV7-3; j_call: TRBJ2-3; cdr3_aa: CASSSSRGMADTQYF
v_call: TRBV7-6; j_call: TRBJ2-1; cdr3_aa: CASSLTADGLAVIDEQFF
v_call: TRBV7-2; j_call: TRBJ1-2; cdr3_aa: CASSLGTHSNYDYTF
v_call: TRBV5-1; j_call: TRBJ1-4; cdr3_aa: CASSRSGDIDEKLFF
v_call: TRBV20-1; j_call: TRBJ2-1; cdr3_aa: CSARDLEGNEQFF
v_call: TRBV29-1; j_call: TRBJ2-1; cdr3_aa: CSVDQTYEQFF
v_call: TRBV9; j_call: TRBJ2-6; cdr3_aa: CASSPQGRGSGANVLTF
v_call: TRBV15; j_call: TRBJ2-1; cdr3_aa: CATSRLSGGNYNEQFF
v_call: TRBV9; j_call: TRBJ2-7; cdr3_aa: CASSVLDSPYEQYF
v_call: TRBV7-2; j_call: TRBJ2-7; cdr3_aa: CASSVLAGGLYEQYF
v_call: TRBV4-1; j_call: TRBJ1-2; cdr3_aa: CASSQEEGGNYGYTF
v_call: TRBV3-1; j_call: TRBJ2-7; cdr3_aa: CASSQEEEQYF
v_call: TRBV7-2; j_call: TRBJ2-7; cdr3_aa: CASSISGASSYEQYF
v_call: TRBV10-3; j_call: TRBJ2-5; cdr3_aa: CAISDRGGTQETQYF
v_call: TRBV24-1; j_call: TRBJ2-1; cdr3_aa: CATSASRGGSNEQFF
v_call: TRBV6-1; j_call: TRBJ2-7; cdr3_aa: CASSVRGDEQYF
v_call: TRBV3-1; j_call: NA; cdr3_aa: CANSYAYGGRNEQYF
v_call: TRBV28; j_call: TRBJ2-3; cdr3_aa: CASSGLDTDTQYF
v_call: TRBV5-1; j_call: TRBJ1-4; cdr3_aa: CASSLMDHALEKLFF
v_call: TRBV20-1; j_call: TRBJ1-2; cdr3_aa: CSASPSRDYGYTF
v_call: TRBV11-3; j_call: TRBJ2-1; cdr3_aa: CASSPERGGGQYNEQFF